These T cell receptor beta chains were read from a single sample in a study of tumor and adjacent non-tumor tissue in lung cancer. TCRdb re-called the multiplex PCR reads through MiXCR, storing one row per CDR3 protein. Counted here are 75,000 to 80,000 distinct CDR3 sequences, around 85% occurring once; the ten biggest clones make up about 14%. Source material: lung tumor tissue. These TCRs come from a woman aged 45-60 years with non-small cell lung cancer. CDR3s include the opening cysteine and the closing phenylalanine or tryptophan. The D gene is left open where the match is weak. Clone size, where shown, is once, few, many, or a class for clones that have expanded.

v_gene: TRBV11-2; d_gene: .; j_gene: TRBJ2-1; abundance: .; CDR3aa: CANSLSGYDQFF; CDR3nt: TGCGCCAACAGCCTCTCCGGATATGATCAGTTCTTC
v_gene: TRBV20-1; d_gene: .; j_gene: TRBJ2-7; abundance: .; CDR3aa: CSAELAGGNYEQYF; CDR3nt: TGCAGTGCGGAACTAGCTGGAGGAAACTACGAGCAGTACTTC
v_gene: TRBV2; d_gene: TRBD2; j_gene: TRBJ2-1; abundance: .; CDR3aa: CASRPLAGGQHEQFF; CDR3nt: TGTGCCAGCAGACCCCTAGCGGGAGGGCAGCATGAGCAGTTCTTC
v_gene: TRBV5-4; d_gene: TRBD1; j_gene: TRBJ1-2; abundance: .; CDR3aa: CASSVEGQGRLHYTF; CDR3nt: TGTGCCAGCAGCGTGGAGGGACAGGGTAGGCTTCACTACACCTTC
v_gene: TRBV29-1; d_gene: .; j_gene: TRBJ2-1; abundance: .; CDR3aa: CSVGVGSVQFF; CDR3nt: TGCAGTGTTGGGGTGGGGAGTGTGCAGTTCTTC
v_gene: TRBV12-3/TRBV12-4; d_gene: .; j_gene: TRBJ2-7; abundance: .; CDR3aa: CACSLIGGPYEQYF; CDR3nt: TGTGCCTGCAGTTTAATTGGGGGACCCTACGAGCAATACTTC
v_gene: TRBV10-3; d_gene: TRBD1; j_gene: TRBJ1-1; abundance: once; CDR3aa: CAIRTPGQGNTEALF; CDR3nt: TGTGCCATCCGCACTCCGGGACAGGGGAACACTGAAGCTTTATTT
v_gene: TRBV21-1; d_gene: .; j_gene: TRBJ1-2; abundance: once; CDR3aa: CASSQTTNYGYIF; CDR3nt: TGTGCCAGCAGCCAAACGACCAACTATGGCTACATCTTC
v_gene: TRBV11-2; d_gene: .; j_gene: TRBJ2-7; abundance: .; CDR3aa: CPSSLGSGADSYEQYF; CDR3nt: TGTCCCAGCAGTTTAGGGTCGGGGGCCGACTCCTACGAGCAGTACTTC
v_gene: TRBV20-1; d_gene: TRBD1; j_gene: TRBJ1-5; abundance: .; CDR3aa: CSAREDRDVQPQHF; CDR3nt: TGCAGTGCTAGAGAGGACAGGGACGTTCAGCCCCAACATTTT
v_gene: TRBV6-5; d_gene: .; j_gene: TRBJ2-7; abundance: medium-sized; CDR3aa: CASSFGLSYWGYEQYF; CDR3nt: TGTGCCAGCAGTTTCGGACTGTCCTACTGGGGCTACGAGCAGTACTTC
v_gene: TRBV4-3; d_gene: .; j_gene: TRBJ2-5; abundance: .; CDR3aa: CASSQLVSLPEETQYF; CDR3nt: TGTGCCAGCAGCCAATTAGTATCTCTCCCAGAAGAAACCCAGTACTTC
v_gene: TRBV6-2/TRBV6-3; d_gene: .; j_gene: TRBJ2-7; abundance: .; CDR3aa: CASSYLDTFEQYF; CDR3nt: TGTGCCAGCAGTTACTTGGATACCTTCGAACAGTACTTC
v_gene: TRBV5-4; d_gene: .; j_gene: TRBJ1-2; abundance: .; CDR3aa: CASCYGHSYGYTF; CDR3nt: TGTGCCAGCTGCTACGGACATTCCTATGGCTACACATTC
v_gene: TRBV12-3/TRBV12-4; d_gene: .; j_gene: TRBJ2-7; abundance: .; CDR3aa: CASTLGSYAHEQYF; CDR3nt: TGTGCCAGTACTTTGGGAAGTTACGCCCACGAGCAGTACTTC
v_gene: TRBV7-9; d_gene: .; j_gene: TRBJ2-5; abundance: .; CDR3aa: CASSLLSTRLSETQYF; CDR3nt: TGTGCCAGCAGCTTACTTTCCACCAGGCTGTCGGAGACCCAGTATTTC